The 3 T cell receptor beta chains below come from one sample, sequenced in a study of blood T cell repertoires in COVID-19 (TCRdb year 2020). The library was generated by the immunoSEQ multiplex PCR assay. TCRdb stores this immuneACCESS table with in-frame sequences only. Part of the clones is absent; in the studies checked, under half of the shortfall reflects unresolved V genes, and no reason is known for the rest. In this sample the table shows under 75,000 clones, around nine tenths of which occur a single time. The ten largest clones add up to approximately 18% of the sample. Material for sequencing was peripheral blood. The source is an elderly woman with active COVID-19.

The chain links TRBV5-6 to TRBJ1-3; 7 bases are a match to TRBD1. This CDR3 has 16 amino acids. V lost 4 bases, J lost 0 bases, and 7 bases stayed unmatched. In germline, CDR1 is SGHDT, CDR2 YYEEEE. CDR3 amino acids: CASSPTGMVSGNTIYF. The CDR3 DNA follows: TGTGCCAGCAGCCCGACAGGGATGGTCTCTGGAAACACCATATATTTT.

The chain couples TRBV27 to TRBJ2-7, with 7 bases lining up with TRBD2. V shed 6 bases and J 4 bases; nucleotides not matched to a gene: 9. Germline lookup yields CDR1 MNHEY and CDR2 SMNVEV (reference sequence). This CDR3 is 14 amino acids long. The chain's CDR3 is CASRRAGTEYEQYF. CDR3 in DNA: TGTGCCAGCAGGAGAGCGGGGACGGAGTACGAGCAGTACTTC.

The CDR3 is CATSDPGLAGVSYNEQFF. The DNA of the CDR3 is TGTGCCACCAGTGACCCGGGACTAGCGGGGGTGTCCTACAATGAGCAGTTCTTC. The chain couples TRBV24-1 to TRBJ2-1; 14 nucleotides agree with TRBD2. After removal of 4 bases from V and 1 base from J, the junction contained 5 bases not matched to a gene. The CDR3 runs to 18 residues. CDR1 and CDR2 from the germline V gene are KGHDR and SFDVKD.